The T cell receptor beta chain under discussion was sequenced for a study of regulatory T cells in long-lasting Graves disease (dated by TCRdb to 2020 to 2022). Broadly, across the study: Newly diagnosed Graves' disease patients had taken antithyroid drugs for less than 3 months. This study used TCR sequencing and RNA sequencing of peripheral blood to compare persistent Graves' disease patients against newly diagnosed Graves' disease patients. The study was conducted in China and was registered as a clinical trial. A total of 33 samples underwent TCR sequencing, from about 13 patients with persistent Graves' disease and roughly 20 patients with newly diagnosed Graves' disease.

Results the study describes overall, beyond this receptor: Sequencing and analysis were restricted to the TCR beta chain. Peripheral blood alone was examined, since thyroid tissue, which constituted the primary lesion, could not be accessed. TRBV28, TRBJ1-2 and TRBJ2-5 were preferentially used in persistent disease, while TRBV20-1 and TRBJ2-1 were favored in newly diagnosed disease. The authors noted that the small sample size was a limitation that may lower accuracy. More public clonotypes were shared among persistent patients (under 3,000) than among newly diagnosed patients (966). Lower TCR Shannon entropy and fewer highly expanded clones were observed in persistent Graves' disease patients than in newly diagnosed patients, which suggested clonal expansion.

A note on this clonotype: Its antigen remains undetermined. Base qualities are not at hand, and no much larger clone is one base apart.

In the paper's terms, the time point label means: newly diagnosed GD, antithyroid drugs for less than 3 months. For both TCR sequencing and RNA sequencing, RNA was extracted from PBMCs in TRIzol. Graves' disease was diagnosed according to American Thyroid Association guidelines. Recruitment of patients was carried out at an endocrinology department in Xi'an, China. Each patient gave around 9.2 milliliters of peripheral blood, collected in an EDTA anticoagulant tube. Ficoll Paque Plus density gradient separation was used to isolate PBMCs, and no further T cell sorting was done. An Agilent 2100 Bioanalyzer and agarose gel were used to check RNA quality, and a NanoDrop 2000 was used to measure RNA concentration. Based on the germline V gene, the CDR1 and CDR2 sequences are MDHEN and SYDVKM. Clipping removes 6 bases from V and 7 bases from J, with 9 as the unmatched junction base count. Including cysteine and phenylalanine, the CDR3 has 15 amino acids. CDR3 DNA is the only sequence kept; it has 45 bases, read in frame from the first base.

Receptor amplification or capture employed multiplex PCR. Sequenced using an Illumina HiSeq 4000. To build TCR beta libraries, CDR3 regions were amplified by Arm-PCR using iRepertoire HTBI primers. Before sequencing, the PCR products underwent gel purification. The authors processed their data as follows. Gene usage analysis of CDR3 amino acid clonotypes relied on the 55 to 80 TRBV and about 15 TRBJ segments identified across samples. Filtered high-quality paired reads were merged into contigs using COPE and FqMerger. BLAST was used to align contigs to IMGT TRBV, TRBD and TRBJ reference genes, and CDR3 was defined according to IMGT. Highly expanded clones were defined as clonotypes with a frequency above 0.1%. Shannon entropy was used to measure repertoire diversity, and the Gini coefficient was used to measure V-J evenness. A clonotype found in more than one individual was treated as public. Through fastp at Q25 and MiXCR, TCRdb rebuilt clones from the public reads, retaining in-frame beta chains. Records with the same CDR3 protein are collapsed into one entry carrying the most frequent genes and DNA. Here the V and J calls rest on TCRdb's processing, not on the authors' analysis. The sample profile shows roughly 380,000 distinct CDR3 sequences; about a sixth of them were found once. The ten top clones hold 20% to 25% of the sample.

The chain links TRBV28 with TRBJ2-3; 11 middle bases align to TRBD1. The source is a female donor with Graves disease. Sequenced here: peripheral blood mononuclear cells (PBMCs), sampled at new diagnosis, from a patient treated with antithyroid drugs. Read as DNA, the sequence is TGTGCCAGCAGACGTACCGGGACAGGGGGGAATACGCAGTATTTT. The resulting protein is CASRRTGTGGNTQYF.